A single sample gave rise to the 30 T cell receptor beta chains below, sequenced in a study of shared clonotypes between healthy human individuals. The data were produced by immunoSEQ multiplex PCR, yet TCRdb's version contains in-frame clones alone and is incomplete. The table records roughly 2,000,000 clones, roughly 95% of them present only once. Terminally differentiated effector memory CD45RA+ cells were left out of the naive CD8 fraction, which was CD45RO-negative and positively selected for CCR7. The specimen sequenced was naive CD8+ T cells from PBMCs. These receptors were collected from a man in his late teens or twenties in good health. Some clones in this sample may be carry-over from other donors' samples.

CDR3 DNA sequence: TGTGCCAGCAGTGACTCGATAGGGTCCTGGGAGCTGTTTTTT. It is translated as CASSDSIGSWELFF. The rearrangement uses TRBV6-4 and TRBJ2-2; D remains unclear. Germline V gene lookup returns CDR1 MRHNA and CDR2 SNTAGT. V was clipped by 0 bases and J by 9 bases, with 11 bases between them. The CDR3 length is 14 residues.

V gene TRBV19 combines with J gene TRBJ2-7; no definite D call. V was cut by 6 bases and J by 0 bases, with 12 bases left in between. CDR1 and CDR2 from the germline V gene are LNHDA and SQIVND (reference sequence). This CDR3 is 14 amino acids long. The CDR3 protein is CASSWGWGSYEQYF. CDR3 nucleotides: TGTGCCAGTAGCTGGGGTTGGGGCTCCTACGAGCAGTACTTC.

This rearrangement joins TRBV7-3 to TRBJ1-2; maybe TRBD1 (5 bases). This CDR3 is built from 17 residues. The germline V and J ends were trimmed by 5 bases and 0 bases, with 19 bases remaining between them. Germline loops: CDR1 SGHTA, CDR2 FQGTGA. The CDR3 nucleotides read TGTGCCAGCAGCCAAAAGGGGTCGGCAGAAGCTAACTATGGCTACACCTTC. As protein: CASSQKGSAEANYGYTF.

The CDR3 loop reads CAWSREDRSGEQYF. CDR3 DNA sequence: TGTGCCTGGAGTCGAGAGGACAGGAGCGGCGAGCAGTACTTC. V gene TRBV30 combines with J gene TRBJ2-7; 7 bases agree with TRBD1. Per germline, CDR1 GTSNPN and CDR2 SVGIG (reference sequence). The CDR3 is made up of 14 amino acids. Trimming took 2 bases from V and 6 from J; bases not matched to a gene: 10. The whole variable domain, filled in from reference TRBV30 and TRBJ2-7, reads SQTIHQWPATLVQPVGSPLSLECTVEGTSNPNLYWYRQAAGRGLQLLFYSVGIGQISSEVPQNLSASRPQDRQFILSSKKLLLSDSGFYLCAWSREDRSGEQYFGPGTRLTVT.

This chain links TRBV5-1 with TRBJ2-7; TRBD2 matches 9 bases. After removal of 2 bases from V and 3 bases from J, the junction contained 6 bases not matched to a gene. Germline V gives CDR1 SGHRS, CDR2 YFSETQ. There are 15 residues in the CDR3. The CDR3 spells CASSLDLSGSYEQYF. CDR3 bases: TGCGCCAGCAGCTTAGACCTTAGCGGGAGCTACGAGCAGTACTTC.

About this clone itself: The same CDR3 is also encoded by other DNA sequences in this sample. This CDR3 is CASSFPLAGGPDTQYF. The CDR3 nucleotides are TGTGCCAGCAGCTTCCCACTAGCGGGAGGACCAGATACGCAGTATTTT. The chain uses TRBV7-9 and TRBJ2-3, with 12 bases lining up with TRBD2. The CDR3 has 16 amino acids. Trimming at V came to 3 bases and at J to 4 bases, leaving 5 bases not matched to a gene. The V gene's germline CDR1 is SEHNR and CDR2 FQNEAQ (reference sequence).

V usage is TRBV7-9 and J usage is TRBJ2-1, with 13 bases aligning to TRBD2. The CDR3 covers 18 residues. Germline V gene data show CDR1 as SEHNR and CDR2 as FQNEAQ (reference sequence). The junction had 4 bases not matched to a gene; V was cut back by 0 bases and J by 2 bases. CDR3 bases: TGTGCCAGCAGCTTAGCGCGGACTAGCGGGAGTACCTACAATGAGCAGTTCTTC. Encoded protein: CASSLARTSGSTYNEQFF.

The J gene is TRBJ2-1, the V gene TRBV4-1, with D unclear. Per germline, CDR1 MGHRA and CDR2 YSYEKL. This CDR3 is built from 17 residues. Deletions cut 4 bases from V and 0 bases from J, with 16 bases between. The CDR3 loop is CASSPMYLASSYNEQFF. The CDR3 DNA is TGCGCCAGCAGCCCCATGTATCTGGCCAGCTCCTACAATGAGCAGTTCTTC.

The chain uses TRBV6-5 and TRBJ2-2, with D tentatively TRBD2 (5 bases). V was cut by 4 bases and J by 6 bases, with 6 bases left in between. Germline CDR1 MNHEY, CDR2 SVGAGI. CDR3 length equals 12 residues. CDR3 sequence (DNA): TGTGCCAGCAGTTTGAGGGCCGGGGAGCTGTTTTTT. Its protein product is CASSLRAGELFF.

CDR3 sequence reads: CASSSLTSGGHNEQFF. The CDR3, as DNA: TGTGCCAGCAGCTCCCTGACTAGCGGGGGACACAATGAGCAGTTCTTC. V is TRBV7-3 and J is TRBJ2-1, with 12 positions matching TRBD2. The germline V gene encodes CDR1 SGHTA and CDR2 FQGTGA. The CDR3 spans 16 residues. Germline trimming cut 4 bases from V and 5 bases from J; bases unmatched to any gene: 6.

The chain links TRBV9 to TRBJ2-3, with TRBD2 matching 8 bases. V lost 4 bases to trimming and J lost 2 bases; unmatched junction nucleotides: 12. Per germline, CDR1 SGDLS and CDR2 YYNGEE. This CDR3 spans 17 amino acids. The CDR3 DNA reads as TGTGCCAGCAGCAGCGGGGGCAGGTTGGGGCACACAGATACGCAGTATTTT. It is translated as CASSSGGRLGHTDTQYF.

The gene calls are TRBV2 and TRBJ1-5; TRBD1 matches 8 bases. CDR1 and CDR2 (germline): SNHLY, FYNNEI. The CDR3 contains 15 residues. The V gene end was trimmed by 7 bases and the J gene end by 0 bases; junction bases not matched to a gene: 5. The CDR3 loop reads CASTTGEYSNQPQHF. For the CDR3, the DNA is TGTGCCAGCACGACAGGGGAGTATAGCAATCAGCCCCAGCATTTT.

The chain has TRBV6-5 and TRBJ2-7; D is ambiguous. This CDR3 has 16 amino acids. The V and J ends lost 0 bases and 4 bases respectively, with 16 bases between them. CDR1 is MNHEY and CDR2 is SVGAGI in the germline V gene. CDR3 DNA sequence: TGTGCCAGCAGTTACTCGATAAGTAGCAGGCTGTACGAGCAGTACTTC. Translating gives CASSYSISSRLYEQYF.

V is TRBV15 and J is TRBJ1-1; D is undetermined. The CDR3 length is 13 residues. The V end was cut by 9 bases, the J end by 0 bases, with 11 bases between. Germline CDR1 and CDR2: LNHNV and YYDKDF (reference sequence). As DNA, the CDR3 is TGTGCCACAGAGCGGCTGCTGAACACTGAAGCTTTCTTT. Its translation: CATERLLNTEAFF.

This chain connects TRBV28 to TRBJ2-7; 10 nucleotides agree with TRBD1. Germline assignment: CDR1 MDHEN and CDR2 SYDVKM. CDR3 length: 13 amino acids. Germline trimming cut 10 bases from V and 6 bases from J; bases unmatched to any gene: 9. The CDR3 DNA reads as TGTGCCACCCGGGACAGGGGCTTCCGCGAGCAGTACTTC. This codes for CATRDRGFREQYF.

A note on this clone: The sample carries other DNA sequences with the same CDR3. V gene TRBV28 combines with J gene TRBJ2-7; 11 nucleotides align to TRBD1. The CDR3 runs to 14 residues. Germline assignment: CDR1 MDHEN and CDR2 SYDVKM. V trimming: 6 bases; J trimming: 6 bases; junction bases outside the gene matches: 7. CDR3 residues: CASSPGTGGGEQYF. CDR3 DNA sequence: TGTGCCAGCAGCCCCGGGACAGGGGGTGGCGAGCAGTACTTC.

The chain is built from TRBV27 and TRBJ2-3; the match to TRBD2 covers 8 bases. The CDR3 is 15 residues long. J was trimmed by 4 bases and V by 8 bases; bases with no gene match: 11. CDR1 MNHEY and CDR2 SMNVEV come from the germline V gene (reference sequence). Written as DNA, the CDR3 is TGTGCCAGCGACTCAAGCGGGAGAGGGGCAGATACGCAGTATTTT. Its protein is CASDSSGRGADTQYF.

The chain is built from TRBV6-5 and TRBJ2-2; D perhaps matches TRBD2 (5 bases). Per the germline V gene, CDR1 is MNHEY and CDR2 is SVGAGI. The CDR3 has 15 residues. V was clipped by 0 bases and J by 5 bases, with 10 bases between them. This chain's CDR3 is CASSYSEGSTGELFF. The DNA of the CDR3 is TGTGCCAGCAGTTACTCTGAGGGCAGTACCGGGGAGCTGTTTTTT.

V usage is TRBV4-1 and J usage is TRBJ2-1; D might be TRBD2 (5 bases). With 7 bases removed from V and 8 bases from J, the gap between germline ends came to 18 bases. From germline, CDR1 is MGHRA and CDR2 YSYEKL. CDR3 length: 14 residues. The CDR3, as DNA: TGCGCCAGCACCCCGGGGAACTTAAGGGATGAGCAGTTCTTC. It is translated as CASTPGNLRDEQFF.

The gene calls are TRBV15 and TRBJ2-7; TRBD2 agrees at 13 bases. The CDR3 covers 15 residues. Germline trimming cut 6 bases from V and 3 bases from J; bases unmatched to any gene: 5. Germline CDR1 LNHNV, CDR2 YYDKDF (reference sequence). The CDR3 here is CATREGLAGVYEQYF. In DNA form, the CDR3 reads TGTGCCACCAGAGAAGGACTAGCGGGAGTCTACGAGCAGTACTTC.

The rearrangement joins TRBV27 to TRBJ1-2, with D possibly being TRBD1 (6 bases). The CDR3 contains 16 residues. With 6 bases removed from V and 7 bases from J, the gap between germline ends came to 24 bases. Per germline, CDR1 MNHEY and CDR2 SMNVEV (reference sequence). In DNA form, the CDR3 reads TGTGCCAGCAGCTTAAGTGGTGGGACACCCAAGGGTGGCTACACCTTC. It encodes CASSLSGGTPKGGYTF.

The rearrangement links TRBV29-1 to TRBJ2-3; D is ambiguous. The CDR3 totals 17 residues. V was pared by 4 bases and J by 0 bases, with 20 bases between. Germline V lookup: CDR1 SQVTM, CDR2 ANQGSEA. DNA for the CDR3: TGCAGCGTTGGGGGTACCTCGGCCGGATTTAGCACAGATACGCAGTATTTT. Translated: CSVGGTSAGFSTDTQYF.

The chain recombines TRBV13 with TRBJ2-7, with D perhaps assigned TRBD1 or TRBD2 (5 bases each). The ends were cut back, 2 bases at V and 4 bases at J, with 12 bases in the middle. This CDR3 region has 14 residues. CDR1 PRHDT and CDR2 FYEKMQ come from the germline V gene (reference sequence). The CDR3: CASSLRGRKYEQYF. The CDR3 DNA reads TGTGCCAGCAGCTTACGGGGACGGAAATACGAGCAGTACTTC. Full variable domain (rest looked up from reference TRBV13 and TRBJ2-7): AAGVIQSPRHLIKEKRETATLKCYPIPRHDTVYWYQQGPGQDPQFLISFYEKMQSDKGSIPDRFSAQQFSDYHSELNMSSLELGDSALYFCASSLRGRKYEQYFGPGTRLTVT.

In DNA form, the CDR3 reads TGTGCCAGCAGCTTCTCGGGCGGCGGCACTGAAGCTTTCTTT. This gives the protein CASSFSGGGTEAFF. The V call is TRBV7-9, the J call TRBJ1-1, with D hard to call. The length of the CDR3 is 14 residues. V was trimmed by 3 bases and J by 4 bases, leaving 12 bases between them. Germline V gives CDR1 SEHNR, CDR2 FQNEAQ (reference sequence). Based on the CDR3 plus reference TRBV7-9 and TRBJ1-1, the full variable domain is DTGVSQNPRHKITKRGQNVTFRCDPISEHNRLYWYRQTLGQGPEFLTYFQNEAQLEKSRLLSDRFSAERPKGSFSTLEIQRTEQGDSAMYLCASSFSGGGTEAFFGQGTRLTVV.

This chain links TRBV6-5 with TRBJ2-7; no firm D call. Germline lookup yields CDR1 MNHEY and CDR2 SVGAGI. The CDR3 contains 12 residues. V was trimmed by 6 bases and J by 1 base, leaving 7 bases between them. The CDR3 nucleotides are TGTGCCAGCAGCTCCGAGTCCTACGAGCAGTACTTC. This encodes CASSSESYEQYF.

The count of this clone is one. The chain joins TRBV7-9 to TRBJ1-1; 8 nucleotides line up with TRBD1. Germline V gives CDR1 SEHNR, CDR2 FQNEAQ (reference sequence). The CDR3 length is 14 residues. V gave up 2 bases and J gave up 4 bases; unmatched junction bases: 3. DNA of the CDR3: TGTGCCAGCAGCTTATCAACAGGGGGCACTGAAGCTTTCTTT. Translated, it gives CASSLSTGGTEAFF.

About this clone: Compared with germline, one end of the junction differs, possibly owing to a read error. The chain combines TRBV4-2 with TRBJ2-5; 7 positions agree with TRBD1. Germline-derived CDR1 and CDR2 are LGHNA and YNFKEQ. The CDR3 runs to 12 residues. The CDR3 is CASSQEGEGANF. CDR3 nucleotide sequence: TGTGCCAGCAGCCAAGAGGGTGAGGGGGCGAACTTC.

The chain is built from TRBV27 and TRBJ2-5; D unresolved. CDR3 length: 16 residues. V lost 2 bases and J 1 base, leaving 14 bases between the germline ends. Germline V gives CDR1 MNHEY, CDR2 SMNVEV (reference sequence). CDR3 loop: CASSLEFSAVQETQYF. For the CDR3, the DNA is TGTGCCAGCAGTTTAGAATTCTCGGCGGTCCAAGAGACCCAGTACTTC.

The V and J genes are TRBV29-1 and TRBJ1-2, with D unresolved. The germline V and J ends were trimmed by 5 bases and 2 bases, with 12 bases remaining between them. The germline gives CDR1 SQVTM, CDR2 ANQGSEA. The CDR3 is 13 residues long. The CDR3 region has the DNA TGCAGCGTTAGGGATTCCCGAAACTATGGCTACACCTTC. Amino acid sequence: CSVRDSRNYGYTF.

This clone was detected once. The CDR3 DNA sequence: TGCAGCGTTCCCGGGACAGGGGATGCCTACGAGCAGTACTTC. Translated, it gives CSVPGTGDAYEQYF. V gene TRBV29-1 combines with J gene TRBJ2-7; 10 bases are a match to TRBD1. Trimming cost V 5 bases and J 2 bases; bases outside gene matches: 6. Germline values: CDR1 SQVTM, CDR2 ANQGSEA. The CDR3 is made up of 14 amino acids.